The 27 T cell receptor beta chains below all came from one sample that was sequenced in a study of cytomegalovirus exposure and HLA in healthy donors. The table came from immunoSEQ multiplex PCR; TCRdb's copy has only in-frame clones and leaves some out. Of some 240,000 clones in the sample, approximately 83% were seen once. The sequencing input was PBMCs. These TCRs come from a woman aged 25 to 45 in good health and CMV-seropositive.

This chain connects TRBV7-7 to TRBJ2-5, with TRBD1 identical over 12 bases. CDR1 and CDR2 from the germline V gene are SSHAT and FNYEAQ (reference sequence). The CDR3 length is 15 residues. V lost 5 bases and J lost 5; bases outside the gene matches: 6. The DNA for the CDR3 is TGTGCCAGCAGCCCCGGGACAGGGGGCGGGGAGACCCAGTACTTC. Residues: CASSPGTGGGETQYF. Full variable domain (missing parts from reference TRBV7-7 and TRBJ2-5): GAGVSQSPRYKVTKRGQDVTLRCDPISSHATLYWYQQALGQGPEFLTYFNYEAQPDKSGLPSDRFSAERPEGSISTLTIQRTEQRDSAMYRCASSPGTGGGETQYFGPGTRLLVL.

This chain connects TRBV15 to TRBJ2-3; TRBD2 agrees at 8 bases. After removal of 5 bases from V and 4 bases from J, the junction contained 5 bases not matched to a gene. The CDR3 extends over 14 amino acids. Germline V CDR1 and CDR2: LNHNV, YYDKDF (reference sequence). The DNA for the CDR3 is TGTGCCACCAGCGCGGGAGGAGATGCAGATACGCAGTATTTT. Residues: CATSAGGDADTQYF.

About this clone: The same CDR3 also results from other DNA sequences found in this sample. V usage is TRBV27 and J usage is TRBJ1-1, with 7 positions matching TRBD1. The J segment lost 1 base and the V segment lost 2 bases, leaving 1 base of the junction unmatched. This CDR3 comprises 14 residues. Germline CDR1 and CDR2: MNHEY and SMNVEV (reference sequence). DNA for the CDR3: TGTGCCAGCAGTTTAGGGACAGCGAACACTGAAGCTTTCTTT. Amino acid sequence: CASSLGTANTEAFF.

The table lists this clone with a few counts. In nucleotides, the CDR3 is TGCGCCAGCAGCTCTAGAGATAGCGGACTAGCGAACACCGGGGAGCTGTTTTTT. Translation: CASSSRDSGLANTGELFF. The V gene is TRBV5-1, the J gene TRBJ2-2; 7 bases are a match to TRBD2. Germline values: CDR1 SGHRS, CDR2 YFSETQ. J was trimmed by 0 bases and V by 3 bases; bases with no gene match: 11. CDR3 size: 18 residues. Supplemented by reference TRBV5-1 and TRBJ2-2, the full variable domain reads KAGVTQTPRYLIKTRGQQVTLSCSPISGHRSVSWYQQTPGQGLQFLFEYFSETQRNKGNFPGRFSGRQFSNSRSEMNVSTLELGDSALYLCASSSRDSGLANTGELFFGEGSRLTVL.

The chain uses TRBV5-1 and TRBJ1-3, with D possibly being TRBD1 (5 bases). Per germline, CDR1 SGHRS and CDR2 YFSETQ. V was trimmed by 0 bases and J by 0 bases, leaving 7 bases between them. This CDR3 is built from 15 residues. CDR3 sequence reads: CASSLAGVSGNTIYF. In DNA, the CDR3 is TGCGCCAGCAGCTTGGCGGGGGTCTCTGGAAACACCATATATTTT.

V usage is TRBV27 and J usage is TRBJ2-1; perhaps TRBD2 as D (5 bases). The CDR3 totals 16 residues. CDR1 is MNHEY and CDR2 is SMNVEV in the germline V gene (reference sequence). The V gene lost 5 bases and the J gene lost 3 bases, with 17 bases spanning the gap. In DNA form, the CDR3 reads TGTGCCAGCAGTATGACCGGAGAGGGCAGCTACAATGAGCAGTTCTTC. It codes for CASSMTGEGSYNEQFF.

The chain carries TRBV27 and TRBJ2-3; D not certain. V lost 4 bases, J lost 6 bases, and 8 bases lay in between. The length of the CDR3 is 12 residues. Germline assignment: CDR1 MNHEY and CDR2 SMNVEV (reference sequence). CDR3 nucleotide sequence: TGTGCCAGCAGTTCATCCGGGGATACGCAGTATTTT. Its protein is CASSSSGDTQYF.

The J gene is TRBJ2-1, the V gene TRBV5-1; 13 bases match TRBD2. CDR3 length: 16 amino acids. Trimming removed 0 bases from V and 10 bases from J; junction bases left unmatched: 7. Germline values: CDR1 SGHRS, CDR2 YFSETQ. CDR3 sequence: CASSLEWGLAGREQFF. The CDR3 nucleotides are TGCGCCAGCAGCTTGGAATGGGGACTAGCGGGACGGGAGCAGTTCTTC.

The V gene is TRBV27, the J gene TRBJ2-7; 7 positions agree with TRBD2. The germline V gene encodes CDR1 MNHEY and CDR2 SMNVEV (reference sequence). Losses at the gene ends were 3 bases for V and 3 bases for J; bases not matched to a gene: 8. The CDR3 is 15 amino acids. CDR3 DNA sequence: TGTGCCAGCAGTTTTTTAGCGGGTGGTGACTACGAGCAGTACTTC. Translated, it gives CASSFLAGGDYEQYF.

V is TRBV5-1 and J is TRBJ2-1; D gene uncertain. Deletions cut 0 bases from V and 8 bases from J, with 9 bases between. This CDR3 contains 13 residues. Germline V CDR1 and CDR2: SGHRS, YFSETQ. CDR3 in DNA: TGCGCCAGCAGCTTGGGCTCGGCGGATGAGCAGTTCTTC. This gives the protein CASSLGSADEQFF.

The chain has TRBV6-5 and TRBJ1-4; D may be TRBD1 (5 bases). This CDR3 is built from 15 residues. V dropped 4 bases and J dropped 0 bases, with 9 bases sitting between them. Germline loops: CDR1 MNHEY, CDR2 SVGAGI. The CDR3 loop reads CASSFLGATNEKLFF. CDR3 DNA: TGTGCCAGCAGTTTCCTAGGGGCAACTAATGAAAAACTGTTTTTT.

This clone was seen once. The V call is TRBV28, the J call TRBJ2-7; 11 positions agree with TRBD2. Trimming removed 6 bases from V and 7 bases from J; junction bases left unmatched: 11. Germline V CDR1 and CDR2: MDHEN, SYDVKM. This CDR3 is 15 amino acids long. The CDR3 reads CASSLTSGTVWEQYF. The CDR3 DNA is TGTGCCAGCAGCTTGACTAGCGGGACGGTGTGGGAGCAGTACTTC.

The chain has TRBV5-6 and TRBJ2-2; 8 bases map to TRBD1. There are 14 residues in the CDR3. The J segment lost 4 bases and the V segment lost 4 bases, leaving 3 bases of the junction unmatched. In germline, CDR1 is SGHDT, CDR2 YYEEEE. CDR3 loop: CASSPGTGTGELFF. CDR3 bases: TGTGCCAGCAGCCCGGGGACAGGCACCGGGGAGCTGTTTTTT. The entire variable domain, with the rest obtained from reference TRBV5-6 and TRBJ2-2, is as follows: DAGVTQSPTHLIKTRGQQVTLRCSPKSGHDTVSWYQQALGQGPQFIFQYYEEEERQRGNFPDRFSGHQFPNYSSELNVNALLLGDSALYLCASSPGTGTGELFFGEGSRLTVL.

This rearrangement joins TRBV27 to TRBJ1-5, with D hard to call. Germline V CDR1 and CDR2: MNHEY, SMNVEV (reference sequence). The V end was cut by 3 bases, the J end by 2 bases, with 5 bases between. The CDR3 runs 13 residues. In DNA, the CDR3 is TGTGCCAGCAGTTTTCTTGGCAATCAGCCCCAGCATTTT. Its translation is CASSFLGNQPQHF.

This clone was seen only a few times. The chain is built from TRBV5-8 and TRBJ1-5; 9 positions match TRBD1. The ends lost 4 bases at V and 4 bases at J; junction bases unmatched: 3. The germline V gene has CDR1 SGHTS and CDR2 YDEGEE. The CDR3 loop spans 14 amino acids. This chain's CDR3 is CASSGGQGNQPQHF. The CDR3 nucleotides read TGTGCCAGCAGCGGTGGACAGGGGAATCAGCCCCAGCATTTT.

The chain employs TRBV7-9 and TRBJ2-3; D unclear. CDR3 length: 13 residues. Germline V gene sequence: CDR1 SEHNR, CDR2 FQNEAQ (reference sequence). The germline V and J ends were trimmed by 3 bases and 2 bases, with 6 bases remaining between them. The CDR3 sequence: CASSFPNTDTQYF. DNA of the CDR3: TGTGCCAGCAGCTTTCCAAACACAGATACGCAGTATTTT.

This rearrangement joins TRBV5-6 to TRBJ1-4; perhaps TRBD1 as D (6 bases). The ends were cut back, 1 base at V and 0 bases at J, with 10 bases in the middle. The CDR3 spans 16 residues. The germline gives CDR1 SGHDT, CDR2 YYEEEE. The CDR3, as DNA: TGTGCCAGCAGCTTGCAGGGGTTCGCAACTAATGAAAAACTGTTTTTT. The encoded protein is CASSLQGFATNEKLFF.

V and J are TRBV7-3 and TRBJ2-3; TRBD2 agrees at 10 bases. V shed 2 bases and J 6 bases; nucleotides not matched to a gene: 11. The CDR3 has 17 amino acids. CDR1 and CDR2 from the germline V gene are SGHTA and FQGTGA. This chain's CDR3 is CASSLGSSGSWWDTQYF. CDR3 DNA sequence: TGTGCCAGCAGCTTAGGTTCTAGCGGGAGTTGGTGGGATACGCAGTATTTT.

J is TRBJ2-2 and V is TRBV7-6, with TRBD2 identical over 16 bases. V trimming: 5 bases; J trimming: 5 bases; junction bases outside the gene matches: 8. Germline V lookup: CDR1 SGHVS, CDR2 FNYEAQ. The CDR3 loop spans 18 amino acids. CDR3 loop: CASSPGLAGGPGTGELFF. The DNA for the CDR3 is TGTGCCAGCAGCCCGGGACTAGCGGGAGGGCCGGGAACCGGGGAGCTGTTTTTT.

This chain uses TRBV9 with TRBJ2-3; D perhaps matches TRBD2 (6 bases). V lost 0 bases, J lost 8 bases, and 13 bases lay in between. This CDR3 is built from 14 residues. Germline CDR1 is SGDLS and CDR2 is YYNGEE. CDR3 in DNA: TGTGCCAGCAGCGTAGACGGGGGAGCTGGTACGCAGTATTTT. Encoded protein: CASSVDGGAGTQYF.

V and J are TRBV7-9 and TRBJ1-4, with unresolved D. This CDR3 comprises 11 residues. Germline assignment: CDR1 SEHNR and CDR2 FQNEAQ (reference sequence). Trimming took off 3 bases at V and 13 bases at J, with 9 bases between the two ends. Written as DNA, the CDR3 is TGTGCCAGCAGCTTGGACGGAGGACTGTTTTTT. Translating gives CASSLDGGLFF.

The chain links TRBV6-1 to TRBJ1-3, with D possibly matching TRBD1 (5 bases). The V and J ends lost 3 bases and 0 bases respectively, with 9 bases between them. This CDR3 is built from 15 residues. Germline V CDR1 and CDR2: MNHNS, SASEGT. As DNA, the CDR3 is TGTGCCAGCAGTGAGGCAGGGTCCTCTGGAAACACCATATATTTT. This sequence encodes CASSEAGSSGNTIYF.

The J gene is TRBJ2-7, the V gene TRBV10-3; TRBD1 aligns across 7 bases. V trimming: 7 bases; J trimming: 1 base; junction bases outside the gene matches: 13. CDR1 is ENHRY and CDR2 is SYGVKD in the germline V gene. CDR3 size: 16 residues. Written as DNA, the CDR3 is TGTGCCATCACAAAGACAGGGACACCGAATTCCTACGAGCAGTACTTC. Protein: CAITKTGTPNSYEQYF.

DNA of the CDR3: TGTGCCAGCAGGGAGACAGGGGGCAATCAGCCCCAGCATTTT. Protein: CASRETGGNQPQHF. V is TRBV6-1 and J is TRBJ1-5, with 8 bases identical to TRBD1. Losses at the gene ends were 6 bases for V and 2 bases for J; bases not matched to a gene: 3. This CDR3 spans 14 amino acids. The germline V gene has CDR1 MNHNS and CDR2 SASEGT.

The gene calls are TRBV11-1 and TRBJ2-3; TRBD1 is a possible D gene (5 bases). This CDR3 comprises 14 residues. V lost 2 bases and J 5 bases, leaving 11 bases between the germline ends. Germline values: CDR1 SGHAT, CDR2 FQDESV (reference sequence). In DNA form, the CDR3 reads TGTGCCAGCAGCTTACAGGGAAAGGAAGATACGCAGTATTTT. Translation: CASSLQGKEDTQYF. Together with reference TRBV11-1 and TRBJ2-3, the CDR3 gives the full variable domain: EAEVAQSPRYKITEKSQAVAFWCDPISGHATLYWYRQILGQGPELLVQFQDESVVDDSQLPKDRFSAERLKGVDSTLKIQPAELGDSAMYLCASSLQGKEDTQYFGPGTRLTVL.

This clone was seen a single time. This sequence joins TRBV5-1 and TRBJ2-7; D is unclear. The CDR3 is made up of 14 amino acids. Germline V lookup: CDR1 SGHRS, CDR2 YFSETQ. Between the trimmed V and J ends, which lost 3 bases and 0 bases, there was a span of 10 bases. The CDR3 sequence is CASSSKSSSYEQYF. The CDR3 DNA reads as TGCGCCAGCAGCTCTAAAAGTAGCTCCTACGAGCAGTACTTC.

As concerns this clone: Other DNA sequences in the sample encode the same CDR3. The genes are TRBV7-2 and TRBJ2-1, with 9 bases lining up with TRBD2. J gave up 3 bases and V 4 bases, and 4 bases lay outside the gene matches. In germline, CDR1 is SGHTA, CDR2 FQGNSA. The CDR3 totals 15 residues. The CDR3 here is CASSSSGRFYNEQFF. CDR3 nucleotides: TGTGCCAGCAGCTCGAGCGGGAGGTTCTACAATGAGCAGTTCTTC.